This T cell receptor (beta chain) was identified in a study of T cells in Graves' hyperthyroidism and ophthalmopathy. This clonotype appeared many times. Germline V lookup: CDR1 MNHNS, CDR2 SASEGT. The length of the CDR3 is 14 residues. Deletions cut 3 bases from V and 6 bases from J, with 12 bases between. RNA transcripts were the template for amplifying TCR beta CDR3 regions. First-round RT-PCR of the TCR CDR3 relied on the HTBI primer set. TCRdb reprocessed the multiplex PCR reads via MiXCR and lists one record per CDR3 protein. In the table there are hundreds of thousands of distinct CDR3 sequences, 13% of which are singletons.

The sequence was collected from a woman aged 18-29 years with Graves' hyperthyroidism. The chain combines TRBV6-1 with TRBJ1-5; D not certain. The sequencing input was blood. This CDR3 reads CASSDPSRFQPQHF. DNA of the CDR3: TGTGCCAGCAGTGACCCTTCGAGGTTTCAGCCCCAGCATTTT.